The clone carrying this TCR beta chain showed up just a few times. This sample was taken from a study of T-cell reconstitution after alpha-beta-depleted transplantation in children. Preparing the TCRbeta library involved the use of unique molecular identifiers. TCRdb re-derived calls from the PCR reads in MiXCR, one entry per CDR3 protein. The data hold roughly 180,000 distinct CDR3 sequences, with roughly 15% observed a single time. This TCR was sampled from a human donor who donated a stem cell graft to a child with acute lymphoblastic leukemia. The sample here was PBMCs from the stem cell graft donor, taken from the stem cell graft.

The CDR3 spells CASSLYQNTEAFF. The CDR3 nucleotides read TGCGCCAGCAGCTTGTACCAGAACACTGAAGCTTTCTTT. The gene calls are TRBV5-1 and TRBJ1-1; the D is unclear. In germline, CDR1 is SGHRS, CDR2 YFSETQ. The CDR3 totals 13 residues. V was trimmed by 1 base and J by 1 base, leaving 5 bases between them. Full variable domain (missing parts from reference TRBV5-1 and TRBJ1-1): KAGVTQTPRYLIKTRGQQVTLSCSPISGHRSVSWYQQTPGQGLQFLFEYFSETQRNKGNFPGRFSGRQFSNSRSEMNVSTLELGDSALYLCASSLYQNTEAFFGQGTRLTVV.